One sample yielded the 17 T cell receptor beta chains listed below, sequenced in a study of T cell repertoires in cytomegalovirus infection. TCRdb reprocessed the reads via MiXCR and lists one record per CDR3 protein. The sample holds more than 300,000 distinct CDR3 sequences, about 34% seen once. Antigen specificity for these receptors is unknown. Specimen: cultured PBMCs, collected from culture after CMV antigen stimulation. The receptor set was obtained from a human donor in good health (CMV status not recorded). Some clones in this sample may be carry-over from other donors' samples.

This rearrangement joins TRBV6-6 to TRBJ2-1; D uncertain. The V end was cut by 0 bases, the J end by 7 bases, with 16 bases between. CDR1 is MNHNY and CDR2 is SVGAGI in the germline V gene (reference sequence). The CDR3 extends over 16 amino acids. The CDR3 sequence: CASSYSLIVGPNEQFF. The CDR3 DNA reads as TGTGCCAGCAGTTACTCCCTAATCGTGGGCCCTAATGAGCAGTTCTTC.

The table lists this clonotype with many counts. The rearrangement joins TRBV7-2 to TRBJ1-5, with 7 bases that match TRBD1. The germline CDR1 and CDR2 sequences are SGHTA and FQGNSA. This CDR3 comprises 15 residues. J lost 0 bases, V lost 3 bases, and 2 bases had no gene match. Written as DNA, the CDR3 is TGTGCCAGCAGCTTGGGACAGCTTAGCAATCAGCCCCAGCATTTT. Its protein product is CASSLGQLSNQPQHF.

Concerning this clonotype: The germline gene is not matched at one end of the junction; a read error may be the cause. V is TRBV12-3 or TRBV12-4 and J is TRBJ1-2; D gene ambiguous. CDR3 size: 15 residues. The CDR3 nucleotides are TGTGCCAGAAGTTTCTTCCCTCTCAGAGACTATGGCTACACCTTC. Translated, it gives CARSFFPLRDYGYTF.

This clonotype has a count of ten or more. The chain couples TRBV27 to TRBJ2-1; either TRBD1 or TRBD2 may supply D (6 bases each). The germline gives CDR1 MNHEY, CDR2 SMNVEV (reference sequence). CDR3 length: 14 amino acids. V lost 2 bases, J lost 12 bases, and 17 bases lay in between. The CDR3 spells CASSLHGPRGGQFF. In nucleotides, the CDR3 is TGTGCCAGCAGTTTACACGGGCCCAGGGGAGGGCAGTTCTTC.

This clonotype was seen repeatedly, ten times or more. The V and J genes are TRBV7-8 and TRBJ1-1; D is perhaps TRBD1 (5 bases). The V end was cut by 0 bases, the J end by 5 bases, with 13 bases between. The germline V gene encodes CDR1 SGHVS and CDR2 FQNEAQ. This CDR3 is built from 15 residues. CDR3 amino acids: CASSLARSGTTEAFF. DNA of the CDR3: TGTGCCAGCAGCTTAGCGCGGTCAGGGACTACTGAAGCTTTCTTT.

This clonotype has at least ten counts. The chain uses TRBV7-2 and TRBJ2-3; 9 bases agree with TRBD2. This CDR3 is built from 15 residues. Trimming took 5 bases from V and 4 from J; bases not matched to a gene: 7. Germline V gives CDR1 SGHTA, CDR2 FQGNSA. The CDR3, as DNA: TGTGCCAGCAGCATTAGCGGGAGAGGGTCAGATACGCAGTATTTT. Protein sequence: CASSISGRGSDTQYF. Looking up the rest from reference TRBV7-2 and TRBJ2-3 gives the full variable domain: GAGVSQSPSNKVTEKGKDVELRCDPISGHTALYWYRQSLGQGLEFLIYFQGNSAPDKSGLPSDRFSAERTGGSVSTLTIQRTQQEDSAVYLCASSISGRGSDTQYFGPGTRLTVL.

This clonotype was counted only a few times. The CDR3 DNA follows: TGTGCCAGCAGTGAAAGGGGAGACAAAGGACTAGCGCGTTACGAGCAGTACGTC. Amino acids: CASSERGDKGLARYEQYV. The V gene is TRBV25-1, the J gene TRBJ2-7, with 9 bases that match TRBD2. Trimming cost V 2 bases and J 4 bases; bases outside gene matches: 15. The CDR3 consists of 18 residues. In germline, CDR1 is MGHDK, CDR2 SYGVNS.

There are many counts of this clonotype. The chain links TRBV7-2 to TRBJ2-1; the match to TRBD2 covers 8 bases. Trimming cost V 5 bases and J 15 bases; bases outside gene matches: 15. The CDR3 spans 14 residues. Germline V gene data show CDR1 as SGHTA and CDR2 as FQGNSA. Here the CDR3 DNA reads TGTGCCAGCAGCCTAGGGACTAGTTGGGGATCGTGGTTCTTC. As protein: CASSLGTSWGSWFF.

The genes are TRBV6-2 or TRBV6-3 and TRBJ2-1, with 8 positions matching TRBD2. Germline loops: CDR1 MNHEY, CDR2 SVGEGT. Losses at the gene ends were 4 bases for V and 3 bases for J; bases not matched to a gene: 11. The CDR3 sequence is 17 residues long. The CDR3 bases are TGTGCCAGCAGTTTCCGAAAAAGCGGGAGTATCTACAATGAGCAGTTCTTC. This translates into CASSFRKSGSIYNEQFF.

The rearrangement joins TRBV6-6 to TRBJ1-2; 8 bases line up with TRBD1. The junction had 4 bases not matched to a gene; V was cut back by 4 bases and J by 3 bases. This CDR3 contains 14 residues. CDR1 is MNHNY, CDR2 SVGAGI, per germline (reference sequence). The CDR3 nucleotides read TGTGCCAGCAGTTCAGGGACAGGCGACTATGGCTACACCTTC. It yields the protein CASSSGTGDYGYTF.

This sequence joins TRBV5-4 and TRBJ2-1; 11 nucleotides agree with TRBD2. Germline values: CDR1 SGHNT, CDR2 YYREEE (reference sequence). The CDR3 is 18 residues long. Trimming took 5 bases from V and 0 from J; bases not matched to a gene: 10. CDR3 region: CASRAGTSGKSSYNEQFF. DNA for the CDR3: TGTGCCAGCAGGGCCGGGACTAGCGGTAAAAGCTCCTACAATGAGCAGTTCTTC.

The chain is built from TRBV20-1 and TRBJ2-1; D is perhaps TRBD1 or TRBD2 (5 bases each). The CDR3 totals 12 residues. The V end was cut by 6 bases, the J end by 7 bases, with 13 bases between. Germline V lookup: CDR1 DFQATT, CDR2 SNEGSKA (reference sequence). The CDR3 reads CSAPGEGNEQFF. CDR3 in DNA: TGCAGTGCACCGGGCGAGGGGAATGAGCAGTTCTTC.

Many counts were recorded for this clonotype. This chain joins TRBV11-2 and TRBJ2-3; D gene unclear. Germline CDR1 reads SGHAT; CDR2 reads FQNNGV. Deletions cut 0 bases from V and 2 bases from J, with 9 bases between. The CDR3 consists of 15 residues. CDR3 loop: CASSLEGGSTDTQYF. The CDR3 nucleotides read TGTGCCAGCAGCTTAGAGGGCGGCTCCACAGATACGCAGTATTTT.

Concerning this clonotype: A much larger clone differs from this one at a single base, so this may be a read error. The rearrangement uses TRBV7-2 and TRBJ1-4, with no clear D. V shed 5 bases and J shed 3 bases, with 10 bases lying between them. Per germline, CDR1 SGHTA and CDR2 FQGNSA. This CDR3 is 14 amino acids long. The CDR3 DNA reads TGTGCCAGCAGCCTGCCGGGTGCTAATGAAAAACTGTTTTTT. This codes for CASSLPGANEKLFF. The entire variable domain, with the rest obtained from reference TRBV7-2 and TRBJ1-4, is as follows: GAGVSQSPSNKVTEKGKDVELRCDPISGHTALYWYRQSLGQGLEFLIYFQGNSAPDKSGLPSDRFSAERTGGSVSTLTIQRTQQEDSAVYLCASSLPGANEKLFFGSGTQLSVL.

The chain recombines TRBV7-6 with TRBJ1-1; D perhaps matches TRBD1 (5 bases). The germline V gene has CDR1 SGHVS and CDR2 FNYEAQ. V was clipped by 4 bases and J by 6 bases, with 9 bases between them. The CDR3 sequence is 12 residues long. The CDR3 nucleotides read TGTGCCAGCAGCTGGGGGTCGCCTGAAGCTTTCTTT. Its protein product is CASSWGSPEAFF. Drawing the rest from reference TRBV7-6 and TRBJ1-1, the complete variable domain is GAGVSQSPRYKVTKRGQDVALRCDPISGHVSLYWYRQALGQGPEFLTYFNYEAQQDKSGLPNDRFSAERPEGSISTLTIQRTEQRDSAMYRCASSWGSPEAFFGQGTRLTVV.

This clonotype was counted between two and nine times. The chain is built from TRBV6-2 or TRBV6-3 and TRBJ1-1, with D possibly being TRBD1 (5 bases). Germline V gene lookup returns CDR1 MNHEY and CDR2 SVGEGT. This CDR3 has 14 amino acids. The germline V and J ends were trimmed by 2 bases and 0 bases, with 7 bases remaining between them. This CDR3 reads CASSYRGLNTEAFF. As DNA, the CDR3 is TGTGCCAGCAGTTACAGGGGCCTGAACACTGAAGCTTTCTTT.

This clonotype was seen a handful of times. The genes are TRBV12-3 or TRBV12-4 and TRBJ2-5; D unresolved. V was trimmed by 3 bases and J by 1 base, leaving 6 bases between them. The CDR3 spans 13 residues. CDR3 residues: CASSFGTQETQYF. The DNA for the CDR3 is TGTGCCAGCAGTTTCGGCACCCAAGAGACCCAGTACTTC.